What follows are 2 T cell receptor beta chains derived from one specimen sequenced in a study of cytomegalovirus exposure and HLA in healthy donors. PCR primers comprised 60 Vbeta and 13 Jbeta primers. TCRdb's copy holds only in-frame clones and misses some; the assay was immunoSEQ multiplex PCR. This sample carries around 160,000 clones, around 75% of them seen once, and the ten largest clones take 4.9%. Specimen: PBMCs. These receptors all come from a male donor in good health and CMV-seronegative.

The gene calls are TRBV5-5 and TRBJ2-3; maybe TRBD1 (6 bases). V was cut by 4 bases and J by 5 bases, with 20 bases left in between. The CDR3 sequence is 16 residues long. Germline V gene lookup returns CDR1 SGHKS and CDR2 YYEKEE (reference sequence). The CDR3 nucleotides read TGTGCCAGCAGCCCGGGTGGGGGCAGCCAGCGAGATACGCAGTATTTT. This codes for CASSPGGGSQRDTQYF.

The chain links TRBV5-5 to TRBJ2-5; D might be TRBD1 (5 bases). Trimming took 4 bases from V and 2 from J, leaving 12 bases between them. Germline-derived CDR1 and CDR2 are SGHKS and YYEKEE (reference sequence). This CDR3 has 14 residues. The CDR3 sequence is CASSPRTPQETQYF. Written as DNA, the CDR3 is TGTGCCAGCAGCCCTAGGACACCTCAAGAGACCCAGTACTTC.